These 8 T cell receptor beta chains were sequenced from one sample in a study of T cells in Graves' hyperthyroidism and ophthalmopathy. Researchers amplified the TCR beta CDR3 regions from RNA transcripts. The study used the HTBI primer set for a first-round RT-PCR of the TCR CDR3. Each CDR3 protein is one row after TCRdb ran MiXCR on the multiplex PCR reads. The table records about 560,000 distinct CDR3 sequences, approximately 16% of them present only once. Material for sequencing was blood. The source of these receptors is a woman between 18 and 29 years old with Graves' hyperthyroidism.

This clonotype has more than one count but fewer than ten. The rearrangement links TRBV11-3 to TRBJ2-2; D is ambiguous. Per the germline V gene, CDR1 is SGHNT and CDR2 is YENEEA. CDR3 length: 15 amino acids. Trimming removed 5 bases from V and 0 bases from J, with 10 bases in between. The CDR3 spells CASSPRGANTGELFF. The CDR3, as DNA: TGTGCCAGCAGCCCCCGAGGCGCGAACACCGGGGAGCTGTTTTTT.

This clonotype was detected once. The chain recombines TRBV10-3 with TRBJ2-1, with 9 bases fitting TRBD1. The trim removed 6 bases at V and 6 bases at J, leaving 6 bases unmatched. The CDR3 has 14 residues. Per the germline V gene, CDR1 is ENHRY and CDR2 is SYGVKD. CDR3 bases: TGTGCCATCAGGTCCGGGACAGGGATCAATGAGCAGTTCTTC. Amino acids: CAIRSGTGINEQFF.

This clonotype was seen a handful of times. The chain combines TRBV12-5 with TRBJ1-1; TRBD1 might be the D (6 bases). Trimming cost V 4 bases and J 5 bases, with 11 bases left between them. CDR3 length: 13 amino acids. Germline V gives CDR1 LGHNT, CDR2 FRNRAP. CDR3 region: CASGSTQGTEAFF. Here the CDR3 DNA reads TGTGCTAGTGGTTCTACCCAGGGGACTGAAGCTTTCTTT.

In this sample, this clonotype turned up many times. The CDR3 coding sequence is TGTGCCAGCAGTGAAAGTTTTTTTAGCTCCTACGAGCAGTACTTC. Translating gives CASSESFFSSYEQYF. The chain carries TRBV6-1 and TRBJ2-7; D unresolved. V was cut by 2 bases and J by 0 bases, with 11 bases left in between. CDR1 is MNHNS and CDR2 is SASEGT in the germline V gene. The CDR3 sequence is 15 residues long.

This chain joins TRBV7-2 and TRBJ2-1; the match to TRBD2 covers 13 bases. The end of the DNA fits TRBJ2-7 better, so the J call may be wrong. Germline CDR1 reads SGHTA; CDR2 reads FQGNSA. The CDR3 is 16 residues long. The CDR3 coding sequence is TGTGCCAGCAGCTTAAGGGGACTAGCGGGGCTCAATGAGCAGTACTTC. Amino acid sequence: CASSLRGLAGLNEQYF.

The chain links TRBV15 to TRBJ1-5; 10 nucleotides agree with TRBD1. Germline lookup yields CDR1 LNHNV and CDR2 YYDKDF (reference sequence). Trimming took 3 bases from V and 4 from J; bases not matched to a gene: 15. The CDR3 contains 19 residues. The CDR3 DNA follows: TGTGCCACCAGCAGGGACAGGGGGAAAATTGGATGGTCAAATCAGCCCCAGCATTTT. Translated: CATSRDRGKIGWSNQPQHF.

V usage is TRBV11-2 and J usage is TRBJ2-2; no clear D. Per the germline V gene, CDR1 is SGHAT and CDR2 is FQNNGV. V lost 2 bases and J 0 bases, leaving 7 bases between the germline ends. The CDR3 length is 15 residues. In nucleotides, the CDR3 is TGTGCCAGCAGCTTAACGGGCCCGAACACCGGGGAGCTGTTTTTT. Translating gives CASSLTGPNTGELFF. The full variable domain, with the rest looked up from reference TRBV11-2 and TRBJ2-2, is EAGVAQSPRYKIIEKRQSVAFWCNPISGHATLYWYQQILGQGPKLLIQFQNNGVVDDSQLPKDRFSAERLKGVDSTLKIQPAKLEDSAVYLCASSLTGPNTGELFFGEGSRLTVL.

The J gene is TRBJ2-3, the V gene TRBV6-1; no clear D. The length of the CDR3 is 16 residues. Trimming stripped 5 bases from V and 0 bases from J, with 15 bases between. Germline V lookup: CDR1 MNHNS, CDR2 SASEGT. CDR3 region: CASSSGFGWSTDTQYF. The CDR3, as DNA: TGTGCCAGCAGTTCCGGGTTCGGGTGGAGCACAGATACGCAGTATTTT.